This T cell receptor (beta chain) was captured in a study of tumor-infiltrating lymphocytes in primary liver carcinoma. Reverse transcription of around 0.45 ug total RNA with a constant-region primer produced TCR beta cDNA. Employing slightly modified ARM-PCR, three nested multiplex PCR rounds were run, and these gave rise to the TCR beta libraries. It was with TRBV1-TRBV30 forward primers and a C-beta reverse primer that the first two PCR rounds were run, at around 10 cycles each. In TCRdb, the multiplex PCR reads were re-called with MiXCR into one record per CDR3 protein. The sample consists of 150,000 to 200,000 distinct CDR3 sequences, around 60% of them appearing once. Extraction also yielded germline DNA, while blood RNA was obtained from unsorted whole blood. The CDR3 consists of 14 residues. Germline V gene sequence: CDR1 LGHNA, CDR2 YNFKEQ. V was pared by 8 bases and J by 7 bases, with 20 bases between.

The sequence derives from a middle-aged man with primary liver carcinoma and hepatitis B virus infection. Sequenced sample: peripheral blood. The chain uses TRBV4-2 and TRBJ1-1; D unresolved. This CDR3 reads CASGLKEDIREAFF. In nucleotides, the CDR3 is TGTGCCAGCGGCCTAAAAGAAGACATCCGTGAAGCTTTCTTT.